Shown below are 23 T cell receptor beta chains from a single sample sequenced in a study of tumor and adjacent non-tumor tissue in lung cancer. This sample's RNA came from whole unsorted tissue. This non-tumor lung sample came from over 3 cm beyond the tumor edge. TCRbeta libraries were built with three rounds of nested PCR, modified from ARM-PCR. MiXCR, applied by TCRdb to the multiplex PCR reads, yields one record per CDR3 protein. The profile shows roughly 44,000 distinct CDR3 sequences, 60% to 70% of them singletons. Sequenced sample: distant non-tumor lung tissue. Source of these receptors: a woman aged 40 to 50 with non-small cell lung cancer.

This chain joins TRBV5-4 and TRBJ2-1; possibly TRBD2 for D (7 bases). The CDR3 has 14 residues. Germline CDR1 SGHNT, CDR2 YYREEE (reference sequence). V was pared by 2 bases and J by 5 bases, with 11 bases between. CDR3 in DNA: TGTGCCAGCAGCTTTTGGCGGGGGCACAATGAGCAGTTCTTC. Protein sequence: CASSFWRGHNEQFF. The full variable domain, with the rest looked up from reference TRBV5-4 and TRBJ2-1, is ETGVTQSPTHLIKTRGQQVTLRCSSQSGHNTVSWYQQALGQGPQFIFQYYREEENGRGNFPPRFSGLQFPNYSSELNVNALELDDSALYLCASSFWRGHNEQFFGPGTRLTVL.

In its sample, this clonotype was seen many times. CDR3 protein: CASSQAGTDQETQYF. The CDR3 DNA reads as TGTGCCAGCAGCCAGGCCGGGACAGACCAAGAGACCCAGTACTTC. This chain links TRBV4-2 with TRBJ2-5, with 7 bases lining up with TRBD1. The germline V gene encodes CDR1 LGHNA and CDR2 YNFKEQ. The CDR3 spans 15 residues. Trimming removed 3 bases from V and 0 bases from J; junction bases left unmatched: 4.

This clonotype was seen once. One end of the junction fails to match germline, which may point to a read error. The chain employs TRBV24-1 and TRBJ1-6, with D unresolved. The germline gives CDR1 KGHDR, CDR2 SFDVKD. The CDR3 extends over 14 amino acids. CDR3 sequence (DNA): TGTGCGACCAGCGAAAGGTGGGTTAATTCACCCCTCCACTTT. The encoded protein is CATSERWVNSPLHF.

The chain couples TRBV29-1 to TRBJ2-1; 7 positions agree with TRBD1. Unmatched junction bases numbered 10, after V lost 4 bases and J lost 10 bases. This CDR3 comprises 13 residues. Germline V gene lookup returns CDR1 SQVTM and CDR2 ANQGSEA. The CDR3 nucleotides are TGCAGCGTTGCCGGGACAGATCTACAAGAGCAGTTCTTC. Translation: CSVAGTDLQEQFF.

The CDR3 region has the DNA TGTGCCAGCAGTCCCCGGGCCCCTACCTCCTACAATGAGCAGTTCTTC. This encodes CASSPRAPTSYNEQFF. V and J are TRBV11-3 and TRBJ2-1; the D is unclear. The germline V gene has CDR1 SGHNT and CDR2 YENEEA. Trimming shortened V by 6 bases and J by 0 bases, and 15 bases separated the two germline ends. CDR3 length: 16 amino acids.

As for this clonotype: With a much larger clone just one base away, this may be a read error. The chain uses TRBV20-1 and TRBJ2-7, with 8 bases fitting TRBD2. CDR1 is DFQATT and CDR2 is SNEGSKA in the germline V gene (reference sequence). With V trimmed by 5 bases and J by 5 bases, 14 bases remained unmatched. The length of the CDR3 is 15 residues. CDR3 sequence: CSAQKPETSAHEQYF. The CDR3 bases are TGCAGTGCTCAAAAGCCCGAGACTAGCGCCCACGAGCAGTACTTC.

This clonotype occurred many times. J is TRBJ1-2 and V is TRBV13; D gene unclear. Germline lookup yields CDR1 PRHDT and CDR2 FYEKMQ (reference sequence). The CDR3 is 12 amino acids. V was clipped by 6 bases and J by 5 bases, with 10 bases between them. The CDR3 loop is CASRGLGYGYTF. CDR3 nucleotide sequence: TGTGCCAGCAGAGGTCTAGGGTATGGCTACACCTTC.

This clonotype was seen at least ten times. V is TRBV20-1 and J is TRBJ1-1, with D possibly being TRBD1 (6 bases). Germline-derived CDR1 and CDR2 are DFQATT and SNEGSKA (reference sequence). V was cut by 3 bases and J by 4 bases, with 9 bases left in between. This CDR3 region has 12 residues. The CDR3 nucleotides read TGCAGTGCTAGGGAGGGGGGCACTGAAGCTTTCTTT. Amino acids: CSAREGGTEAFF.

There are many counts of this clonotype. CDR3 in amino acids: CASSPAGEAYEQYF. The CDR3 nucleotides read TGTGCCAGCAGCCCCGCCGGGGAAGCCTACGAGCAGTACTTC. The chain carries TRBV5-4 and TRBJ2-7; a weak D match, TRBD2 (5 bases). The V gene's germline CDR1 is SGHNT and CDR2 YYREEE (reference sequence). Deletions cut 4 bases from V and 2 bases from J, with 13 bases between. The CDR3 covers 14 residues.

The chain couples TRBV5-5 to TRBJ2-3; 9 bases fit TRBD2. Trimming took 4 bases from V and 4 from J; bases not matched to a gene: 10. This CDR3 is built from 16 residues. Germline CDR1 SGHKS, CDR2 YYEKEE (reference sequence). The CDR3, as DNA: TGTGCCAGCAGCCCAAGAGTAGCGGGAGAAGCAGATACGCAGTATTTT. Amino acid sequence: CASSPRVAGEADTQYF.

This clonotype was counted a few times. This may be a read error, as it is one base from a much larger clone. A read error is likely, as this CDR3 ends without the conserved phenylalanine or tryptophan. The rearrangement uses TRBV10-1 and TRBJ2-1; 10 bases are a match to TRBD2. This CDR3 comprises 17 residues. In germline, CDR1 is WNHNN, CDR2 SYGVQD (reference sequence). The trim removed 0 bases at V and 7 bases at J, leaving 9 bases unmatched. As DNA, the CDR3 is TGCGCCAGCAGTGAGTCGCAGCGGGAGGGCCCTCAGAATGAGCAGTTCCTC. Encoded protein: CASSESQREGPQNEQFL.

The table lists this clonotype with a count of one. The J gene is TRBJ1-1, the V gene TRBV6-5, with D possibly being TRBD1 (5 bases). The V and J ends lost 4 bases and 4 bases respectively, with 19 bases between them. The CDR3 spans 16 residues. Germline V gene lookup returns CDR1 MNHEY and CDR2 SVGAGI. In DNA form, the CDR3 reads TGTGCCAGCAGTTGGGGGGTGAAGGTCGTCGGCACTGAAGCTTTCTTT. This translates into CASSWGVKVVGTEAFF.

V is TRBV11-2 and J is TRBJ2-5; 7 nucleotides match TRBD1. With V trimmed by 7 bases and J by 7 bases, 15 bases remained unmatched. The CDR3 totals 15 residues. Looked up from germline, CDR1 is SGHAT and CDR2 is FQNNGV. In nucleotides, the CDR3 is TGTGCCAGCACCAAATTTGGACAGGCACAGGGGACCCAGTACTTC. Translating gives CASTKFGQAQGTQYF.

Worth noting for this clonotype: Germline and junction disagree at one end, which may indicate a read error. V and J are TRBV11-3 and TRBJ2-7, with D possibly being TRBD1 (5 bases). From germline, CDR1 is SGHNT and CDR2 YENEEA. The CDR3 is 12 amino acids. The CDR3 loop reads CASSLERGDQHF. CDR3 sequence (DNA): TGTGCCAGCAGCTTAGAAAGGGGTGATCAGCACTTC.

This rearrangement joins TRBV6-1 to TRBJ2-3; no definite D call. Trimming stripped 1 base from V and 4 bases from J, with 6 bases between. This CDR3 comprises 13 residues. The V gene's germline CDR1 is MNHNS and CDR2 SASEGT. The CDR3: CASSEEIPDTQYF. The CDR3 DNA sequence: TGTGCCAGCAGTGAAGAGATCCCAGATACGCAGTATTTT.

With regard to this clonotype: Given a much more abundant clone one base away, this may be a read error. Because it lacks the conserved phenylalanine or tryptophan at the end, this CDR3 is likely a read error. The chain couples TRBV28 to TRBJ2-1, with D maybe TRBD2 (5 bases). This CDR3 contains 16 residues. V was pared by 7 bases and J by 4 bases, with 20 bases between. Germline CDR1 MDHEN, CDR2 SYDVKM. CDR3 sequence reads: CASTPGQERGYNEQFL. Written as DNA, the CDR3 is TGTGCCAGCACCCCCGGTCAGGAACGGGGTTACAATGAGCAGTTCTTA.

This clonotype came up many times. The chain links TRBV6-2 or TRBV6-3 to TRBJ2-7; either TRBD1 or TRBD2 may supply D (6 bases each). V shed 5 bases and J shed 2 bases, with 13 bases lying between them. The V gene's germline CDR1 is MNHEY and CDR2 SVGEGT. The CDR3 length is 14 residues. DNA for the CDR3: TGTGCCAGCAGTAGGGGGGAACCTCCCTACGAGCAGTACTTC. It codes for CASSRGEPPYEQYF.

In the case of this clonotype: A much larger clone sits a single nucleotide away, making a read error possible. The chain has TRBV28 and TRBJ1-1; a weak D match, TRBD1 (6 bases). CDR3 length: 14 amino acids. Per the germline V gene, CDR1 is MDHEN and CDR2 is SYDVKM. The CDR3 loop reads CASSLRRWDTDAFF. In DNA form, the CDR3 reads TGTGCCAGCAGTTTAAGACGCTGGGACACTGATGCTTTCTTT.

This clonotype was detected many times. The chain carries TRBV29-1 and TRBJ1-2, with D maybe TRBD1 (6 bases). CDR3 length equals 13 residues. CDR1 is SQVTM, CDR2 ANQGSEA, per germline. The V gene lost 6 bases and the J gene lost 7 bases, with 18 bases spanning the gap. The CDR3 loop reads CSVLRGGAGGYTF. The CDR3 region has the DNA TGCAGCGTGCTGAGGGGGGGGGCCGGTGGCTACACCTTC.

This clonotype was picked up a small number of times. A junction end diverges from the germline sequence, so it may reflect a read error. The chain combines TRBV11-2 with TRBJ2-3; the D is unclear. Germline CDR1 SGHAT, CDR2 FQNNGV. This CDR3 is built from 14 residues. The CDR3 DNA reads as TGTGCCAGCAGCGTAGGGCCCGATCACCATACGCGGTATTTT. Its protein product is CASSVGPDHHTRYF.

In the case of this clonotype: This may come from a read error, since a much larger clone is one base off. J is TRBJ2-7 and V is TRBV28, with D perhaps TRBD1 (6 bases). Germline V gene data show CDR1 as MDHEN and CDR2 as SYDVKM. This CDR3 has 16 residues. Trimming shortened V by 3 bases and J by 6 bases, and 21 bases separated the two germline ends. The CDR3: CASSFLTGCVVSEQYF. The DNA for the CDR3 is TGTGCCAGCAGTTTCCTCACAGGGTGCGTTGTGTCCGAGCAGTACTTC.

This clonotype appeared many times. The chain recombines TRBV7-9 with TRBJ1-2; 8 nucleotides align to TRBD1. J was trimmed by 6 bases and V by 5 bases; bases with no gene match: 11. The CDR3 totals 15 residues. Germline CDR1 is SEHNR and CDR2 is FQNEAQ (reference sequence). As DNA, the CDR3 is TGTGCCAGCAGCGACCCGGACAGGGCCCTCAATGGCTACACCTTC. Residues: CASSDPDRALNGYTF.

Remarks on this clonotype: Relative to the germline gene, one junction end is altered; a read error may explain this. The chain has TRBV10-3 and TRBJ2-3; 8 bases map to TRBD1. Looked up from germline, CDR1 is ENHRY and CDR2 is SYGVKD. CDR3 size: 15 residues. The CDR3 DNA is TGTGCCATTAGTGAAGGACAGGGAGTAGGAGATACACAGTATTTT. This translates into CAISEGQGVGDTQYF.